The sequence of this T cell receptor (beta chain) was determined in a study of T cell changes during pregnancy in multiple sclerosis. Assay used: immunoSEQ multiplex PCR; TCRdb lists only in-frame clones, some missing. The table has approximately 110,000 clones, approximately 90% seen once. The V gene lost 6 bases and the J gene lost 9 bases, with 18 bases spanning the gap. This CDR3 has 14 amino acids. Germline values: CDR1 SEHNR, CDR2 FQNEAQ (reference sequence). V and J are TRBV7-9 and TRBJ2-1, with D possibly matching TRBD1 (5 bases). The receptor was isolated from a female donor with multiple sclerosis, enrolled in a pregnancy study. The sample in question was peripheral blood, obtained in the third trimester of pregnancy. This CDR3 is CASRLTPTVTEQFF. CDR3 DNA: TGTGCCAGCAGATTAACTCCGACAGTCACTGAGCAGTTCTTC.